This T cell receptor beta chain was sequenced during a study of T cells in Graves' hyperthyroidism and ophthalmopathy. Template material for amplifying TCR beta CDR3 regions consisted of RNA transcripts. TCR CDR3 underwent first-round RT-PCR with the HTBI primer set. TCRdb fed the multiplex PCR reads into MiXCR, producing one record per CDR3 protein. In the table there are hundreds of thousands of distinct CDR3 sequences, around 13% of which are singletons. When hyperthyroidism was first diagnosed, the blood sample was taken, preceding any ophthalmopathy symptoms. Unmatched junction bases numbered 14, after V lost 0 bases and J lost 2 bases. The CDR3 has 20 amino acids. CDR1 is LGHDT, CDR2 YNNKEL, per germline (reference sequence).

The sequenced sample was blood. The origin of this receptor is a woman aged 25 to 39 with Graves' hyperthyroidism that later progressed to Graves' ophthalmopathy. The chain is built from TRBV3-1 and TRBJ1-5, with TRBD1 matching 9 bases. DNA for the CDR3: TGTGCCAGCAGCCAAGATCCCCGGGACAGGGTCCTAGCGGGCAATCAGCCCCAGCATTTT. It encodes CASSQDPRDRVLAGNQPQHF.